The clone carrying this T cell receptor (beta chain) was observed a handful of times. Its antigen remains unknown. The CDR3 sequence is 17 residues long. V lost 2 bases and J 0 bases, leaving 15 bases between the germline ends. CDR1 is SGHTA, CDR2 FQGTGA, per germline. This entry belongs to a study of T cells after yellow fever vaccination. Study outcomes and limitations: Most clones from primary vaccination were detected again post-booster (just under 97% CD4, 88% CD8). The secondary response was weaker, and its peak arrived faster, on day 5 versus 15.

TCRdb reprocessed the 5' RACE reads with MiXCR, giving one entry per CDR3 protein. The sample records hundreds of thousands of distinct CDR3 sequences, approximately 10% being singletons. The rearrangement uses TRBV7-3 and TRBJ2-3, with D perhaps matching TRBD2 (6 bases). This sequence originates from a young man who received the YFV17D yellow fever vaccine. The sample was PBMCs, taken on the day of the first yellow fever vaccination. The CDR3 spells CASSLYPLRGSTDTQYF. The CDR3 DNA reads as TGTGCCAGCAGCTTATATCCTCTCCGGGGGAGCACAGATACGCAGTATTTT.